This T cell receptor (beta chain) was recorded in a study of early T cells in non-severe SARS-CoV-2 infection. Study information: Chains stayed unpaired after sequencing of bulk RNA from unsorted whole blood.

Germline lookup yields CDR1 SEHNR and CDR2 FQNEAQ (reference sequence). The CDR3 has 17 amino acids. The V and J ends lost 5 bases and 5 bases, in that order; junction bases with no gene match: 16. Researchers attached unique molecular identifiers to individual cDNA molecules. One entry per CDR3 protein, called by TCRdb with MiXCR from the 5' RACE reads. The profile shows around 33,000 distinct CDR3 sequences, 5.5% to 7% of them singletons. The source material was whole blood. This sequence joins TRBV7-9 and TRBJ2-7; 9 positions agree with TRBD2. This TCR was sampled from an adult who was a healthcare worker with PCR-confirmed SARS-CoV-2 infection or an uninfected control (not recorded which). CDR3 in amino acids: CASSAPPTGGRGHEQYF. For the CDR3, the DNA is TGTGCCAGCAGCGCCCCCCCGACCGGCGGGAGGGGCCACGAGCAGTACTTC.